This TCR beta chain comes out of a study of early T cells in non-severe SARS-CoV-2 infection (dated by TCRdb to 2020 to 2022). Background for the entire study: Because TCR sequencing was done on bulk RNA from unsorted whole blood, the alpha and beta chains could not be paired.

As for this clonotype: Its antigen has not been determined. The input lacks base qualities; no much larger clone sits a single base away.

V loses 3 bases, J loses 1 base, and the germline ends lie 7 bases apart. CDR1 and CDR2 are drawn from the germline V gene (reference sequence): DFQATT, SNEGSKA. Reading from cysteine to phenylalanine, the CDR3 counts 13 amino acids. CDR3 DNA only is kept here, 39 bases in frame from base 1. Summary of the overall study and its limitations: VDJdb matching was skewed toward anti-spike CD8 responses and likely underestimated virus-specific expansions, missing private and CD4 specificities.

This was a case-control study nested in a cohort of healthcare workers in London, UK, who had nasopharyngeal swab PCR tests and blood samples taken every week. Healthcare workers were recruited during the week of the UK lockdown, between 23 and 31 March 2020, and followed weekly for up to about 15 weeks. Libraries came from 5' RACE. Instrument used: NextSeq 500. Unique molecular identifiers were attached to individual cDNA molecules in the TCR library protocol so that sequencing error and PCR bias could be corrected. Both TCR alpha and beta chains were sequenced, and tight co-correlation was observed between alpha and beta sequence abundances in each sample. The published analysis was carried out like this. Decombinator V4 was used to perform V gene, J gene and CDR3 annotation of TCR sequences. TCRs were defined as expanded if a significant change between any two time points was detected under a Poisson model with p below 0.0001. TCR abundances were normalised to the total number of TCRs sequenced per sample and were expressed as counts per million. MAIT TCRs were defined by TRAV1-2 paired with TRAJ12, TRAJ20 or TRAJ33, and iNKT TCRs by TRAV10 paired with TRAJ18. VDJdb, accessed 1 November 2021, was searched for CMV, EBV and SARS-CoV-2 annotated TCRs, excluding TCRs annotated for multiple antigens. The public sequencing data were trimmed at Q25 with fastp and processed into clonotypes with MiXCR by TCRdb, which kept only in-frame beta chains. CDR3 protein duplicates are merged, each entry listing the most common genes and DNA. What appears here as the V and J calls and clone size reflects TCRdb's work, not the paper's. The sample table lists roughly 81,000 distinct CDR3 sequences, 9.5% to 13% of them with a count of one. About 2.7% of the sample comes from the top ten.

The rearrangement combines TRBV20-1 with TRBJ2-1, with the D segment identity uncertain. The clonotype originates from an adult who was a healthcare worker with PCR-confirmed SARS-CoV-2 infection or an uninfected control (not recorded which). Sequencing used whole blood. The CDR3 protein sequence reads: CSARHLSYNEQFF. The DNA sequence follows: TGCAGTGCTAGGCACCTATCCTACAATGAGCAGTTCTTC.